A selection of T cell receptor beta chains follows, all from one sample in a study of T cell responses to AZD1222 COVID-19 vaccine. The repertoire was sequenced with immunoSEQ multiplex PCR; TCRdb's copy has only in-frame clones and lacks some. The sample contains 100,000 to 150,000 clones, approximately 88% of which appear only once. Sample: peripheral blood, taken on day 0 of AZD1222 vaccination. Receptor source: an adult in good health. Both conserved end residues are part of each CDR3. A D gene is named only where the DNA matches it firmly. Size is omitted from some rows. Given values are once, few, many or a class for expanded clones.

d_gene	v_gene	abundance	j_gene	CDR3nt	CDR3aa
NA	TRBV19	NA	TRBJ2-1	TGTGCCAGCAGGGGCATTGGGGGCAATGAGCAGTTCTTC	CASRGIGGNEQFF
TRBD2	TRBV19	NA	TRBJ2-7	TGTGCCAGTAGTACCGGGACTAGGGGGACCGGCTACGAGCAGTACTTC	CASSTGTRGTGYEQYF
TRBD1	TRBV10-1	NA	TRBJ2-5	TGCGCCAGCAGCCCGGGACAGGGCCTGGAGGGGCAAGAGACCCAGTACTTC	CASSPGQGLEGQETQYF
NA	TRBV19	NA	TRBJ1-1	TGTGCCAGTAGTAACCCGGTCAGGAACACTGAAGCTTTCTTT	CASSNPVRNTEAFF
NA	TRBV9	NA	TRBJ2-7	TGTGCCAGCAGCGGAAGCAGGGAACCCTCCTACGAGCAGTACTTC	CASSGSREPSYEQYF
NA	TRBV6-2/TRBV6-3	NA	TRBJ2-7	TGTGCCAGCAGTTATAGGTCCTACGAGCAGTACTTC	CASSYRSYEQYF
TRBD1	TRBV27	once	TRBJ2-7	TGTGCCAGCAGCGCCGGGACAGGGGTTGTTTCCTACGAGCAGTACTTC	CASSAGTGVVSYEQYF
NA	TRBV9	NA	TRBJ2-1	TGTGCCAGCAGCGCGACACCGGGACATCCCCATGAGCAGTTCTTC	CASSATPGHPHEQFF
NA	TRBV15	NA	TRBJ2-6	TGTGCCACCAGCAGAGGAGGAGACTCTGGGGCCAACGTCCTGACTTTC	CATSRGGDSGANVLTF
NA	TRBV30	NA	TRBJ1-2	TGTGCCTGGACCCGATTCATCTTACCCCTCTATGGCTACACCTTC	CAWTRFILPLYGYTF
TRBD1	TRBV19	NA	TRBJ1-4	TGTGCCAGTAGTATCCCGGGACAGAGCTCCCGAAGTGAAAAACTGTTTTTT	CASSIPGQSSRSEKLFF
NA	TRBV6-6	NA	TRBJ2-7	TGTGCCAGCAGTAGTAAATCTGGCACCTACGAGCAGTACTTC	CASSSKSGTYEQYF
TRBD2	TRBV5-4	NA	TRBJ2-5	TGTGCCAGCAGCTTGCCGTCCGCTAGCGGGAGGGCCAGGGAGACCCAGTACTTC	CASSLPSASGRARETQYF
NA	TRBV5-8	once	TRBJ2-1	TGTGCCAGCAGCTTGGAGGTGGATAATGAGCAGTTCTTC	CASSLEVDNEQFF
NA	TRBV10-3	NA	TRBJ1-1	TGTGCCATCAGTGATCTTATGGGGGATACTGAAGCTTTCTTT	CAISDLMGDTEAFF
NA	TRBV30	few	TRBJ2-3	TGTGCCTGGAGGCCGGGCGGGGAGGCGGATACGCAGTATTTT	CAWRPGGEADTQYF
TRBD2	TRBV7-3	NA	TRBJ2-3	TGTGCCAGCAGCTCCGGGGTAGCGGGAGGGACCCGCACAGATACGCAGTATTTT	CASSSGVAGGTRTDTQYF
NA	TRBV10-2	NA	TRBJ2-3	TGCGCCAGCAGTGAGGGACTAGGGACAGAGCCTAGCACAGATACGCAGTATTTT	CASSEGLGTEPSTDTQYF
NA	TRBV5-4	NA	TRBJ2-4	TGTGCCAGCAGCTTTAGGACCGGGAACATTCAGTACTTC	CASSFRTGNIQYF
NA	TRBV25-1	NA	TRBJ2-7	TGTGCCAGCAGTGAATCGGCCAGGAGCTCCTACGAGCAGTACTTC	CASSESARSSYEQYF
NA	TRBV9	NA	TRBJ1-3	TGTGCCAGCAGCGCGGCTGCGGCGGGGGCAATTGGAAACACCATATATTTT	CASSAAAAGAIGNTIYF
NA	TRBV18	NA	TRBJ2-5	TGTGCCAGCTCACCTACCCCGGAGACCCAGTACTTC	CASSPTPETQYF
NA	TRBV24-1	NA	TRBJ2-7	TGTGCCACCAGTGATAGCTCCTACGAGCAGTACTTC	CATSDSSYEQYF
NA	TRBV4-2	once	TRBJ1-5	TGTGCCAGCAGCCAAGACCCCCAGCTGGGGCAGCCCCAGCATTTT	CASSQDPQLGQPQHF
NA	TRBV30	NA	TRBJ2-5	TGTGCCTGGAGTAGACTGCTGGGTACTGAAGAGACCCAGTACTTC	CAWSRLLGTEETQYF
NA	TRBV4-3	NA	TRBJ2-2	TGCGCCAGCAGCCACAACCGGGGACTCCCCTGGTCCCTTTCGAACACCGGGGAGCTGTTTTTT	CASSHNRGLPWSLSNTGELFF
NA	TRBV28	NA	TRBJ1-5	TGTGCCAGCAGATCCGGGGGTCAGCCCCAGCATTTT	CASRSGGQPQHF
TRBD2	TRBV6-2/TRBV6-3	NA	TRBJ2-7	TGTGCCAGCAGTTACGGCGGGAGTTTATACTACGAGCAGTACTTC	CASSYGGSLYYEQYF
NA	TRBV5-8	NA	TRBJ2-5	TGTGCCAGCAGCTTTAACAAGCGCCAGGCAGAGACCCAGTACTTC	CASSFNKRQAETQYF
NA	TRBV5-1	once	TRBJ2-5	TGCGCCAGCAGTCTTGTGGGGTCAGCCCAAGAGACCCAGTACTTC	CASSLVGSAQETQYF
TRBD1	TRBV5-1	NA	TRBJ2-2	TGCGCCAGCAGCCTGCGGACAGGGAACACCGGGGAGCTGTTTTTT	CASSLRTGNTGELFF
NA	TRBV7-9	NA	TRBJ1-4	TGTGCCAGCAGCTTAGGGGTGGCGAATGAAAAACTGTTTTTT	CASSLGVANEKLFF
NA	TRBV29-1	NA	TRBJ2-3	TGCAGCGTTGCCGAGGTAGCTTACACAGATACGCAGTATTTT	CSVAEVAYTDTQYF
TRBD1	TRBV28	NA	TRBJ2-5	TGTGCCAGCGGCGGACAGGGGCAACAGACCCAGTACTTC	CASGGQGQQTQYF
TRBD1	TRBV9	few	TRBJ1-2	TGTGCCAGCAGCGCCAGCCCGGGACAGATCTATGGCTACACCTTC	CASSASPGQIYGYTF
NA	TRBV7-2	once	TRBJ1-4	TGTGCCAGCAGCTTCGGGGACGGTGAAAAACTGTTTTTT	CASSFGDGEKLFF
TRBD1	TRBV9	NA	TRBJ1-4	TGTGCCAGCAGCGTCACAGGGGGTGAAAAACTGTTTTTT	CASSVTGGEKLFF
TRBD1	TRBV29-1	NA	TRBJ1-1	TGCAGCGCTCAACAGGGGATGAACACTGAAGCTTTCTTT	CSAQQGMNTEAFF
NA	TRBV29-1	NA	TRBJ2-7	TGCAGCGTTCCGGGACCCACACACTACGAGCAGTACTTC	CSVPGPTHYEQYF
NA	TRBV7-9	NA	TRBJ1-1	TGTGCCAGCAGCACCCTGACGGATATCACTGAAGCTTTCTTT	CASSTLTDITEAFF
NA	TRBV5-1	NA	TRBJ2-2	TGCGCCAGCAGCTTACAGACGAACACCGGGGAGCTGTTTTTT	CASSLQTNTGELFF
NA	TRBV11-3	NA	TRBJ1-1	TGTGCCAGCAGCCCGTCAAGTAAGGGGTGGGTCACTGAAGCTTTCTTT	CASSPSSKGWVTEAFF
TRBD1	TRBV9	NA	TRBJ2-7	TGTGCCAGCAGCGTCTCCGGGACAGGGGGCTTCGAGCAGTACTTC	CASSVSGTGGFEQYF
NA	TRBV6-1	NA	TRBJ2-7	TGTGCCAGCAGTGAAGAGGGGCGGGCCGCCTACGAGCAGTACTTC	CASSEEGRAAYEQYF
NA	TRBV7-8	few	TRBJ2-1	TGTGCCAGCAGCTTAGCGTTTAGGAGGAGCTCCTACAATGAGCAGTTCTTC	CASSLAFRRSSYNEQFF
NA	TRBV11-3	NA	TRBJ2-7	TGTGCCAGCAGCTTAGGGCGGGGGCCCTACGAGCAGTACTTC	CASSLGRGPYEQYF
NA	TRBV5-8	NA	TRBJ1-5	TGTGCCAGCAGCTTGGGCCACAGGGTTATCAATCAGCCCCAGCATTTT	CASSLGHRVINQPQHF
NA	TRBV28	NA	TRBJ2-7	TGTGCCAGCAGCCTCCCGGAGACCTACGAGCAGTACTTC	CASSLPETYEQYF